This TCR beta chain originates from a study of T cell clones after liver transplantation. Across the whole study: Pre-transplant mixed lymphocyte reactions yielded third-party-reactive TCRbeta sequences as comparators for graft-donor-reactive sequences. Study-wide points: The donor-reactive repertoire was only partly measurable in a couple of subjects, lacking donor cells. Donor-reactive sequences fell more than third party-reactive ones, suggesting partial deletion.

Profiling relied on immunoSEQ multiplex PCR, and the TCRdb table lists in-frame clones only, not all of them. Of roughly 62,000 clones in the sample, 70% to 80% are singletons; the top ten hold about 2.8%. CDR1 is SGHRS, CDR2 YFSETQ, per germline. Germline trimming cut 0 bases from V and 6 bases from J; bases unmatched to any gene: 3. The CDR3 loop spans 14 amino acids. To note about this clone: The antigen is unknown.

Unstimulated PBMCs were sorted into CD3+CD4+ and CD3+CD8+ populations. The receptor comes from a human patient who received a liver transplant. Some T cells may trace back to the graft donor. Specimen: CD4+ T cells from blood, collected at the approximately 16-month timepoint. The J gene is TRBJ1-5, the V gene TRBV5-1; 7 nucleotides match TRBD1. The chain's CDR3 is CASSLEGAGQPQHF. The CDR3 region has the DNA TGCGCCAGCAGCTTGGAGGGGGCGGGTCAGCCCCAGCATTTT.